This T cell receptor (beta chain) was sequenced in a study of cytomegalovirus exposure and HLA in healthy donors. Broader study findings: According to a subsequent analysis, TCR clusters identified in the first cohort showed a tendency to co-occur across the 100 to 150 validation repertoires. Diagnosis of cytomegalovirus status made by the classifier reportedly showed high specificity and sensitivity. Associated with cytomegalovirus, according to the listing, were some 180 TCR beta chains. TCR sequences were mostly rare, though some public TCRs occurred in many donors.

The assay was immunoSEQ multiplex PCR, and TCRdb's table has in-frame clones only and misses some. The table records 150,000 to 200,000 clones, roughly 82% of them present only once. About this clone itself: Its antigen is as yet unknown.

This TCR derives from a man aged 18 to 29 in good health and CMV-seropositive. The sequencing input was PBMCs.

CDR3 residues: CAISEQPDTQYF. In nucleotides, the CDR3 is TGTGCCATCAGTGAACAGCCAGATACGCAGTATTTT. The chain uses TRBV10-3 and TRBJ2-3, with D uncertain. This CDR3 spans 12 amino acids. Trimming shortened V by 3 bases and J by 4 bases, and 5 bases separated the two germline ends. Germline assignment: CDR1 ENHRY and CDR2 SYGVKD.